This is a list of T cell receptor beta chains from one sample in a study of T cell responses to AZD1222 COVID-19 vaccine. The method was immunoSEQ multiplex PCR; TCRdb's version includes in-frame clones alone and lacks a portion of them. The table shows about 130,000 clones, with around 84% occurring only once. Sequenced here: peripheral blood, sampled on day 0 of AZD1222 vaccination. The receptors were sampled from an adult in good health. The CDR3 runs from the conserved cysteine through the conserved F or W. A D gene is named only where the DNA matches it firmly. Clone size is stated in some rows and not others, as once, few, many or a class when expanded.

>.|14|TRBV28|TRBJ2-3|.
CASSSPHDSATQYF
>.|13|TRBV6-1|TRBJ1-2|.
CASSESGVYGYTF
>.|15|TRBV6-1|TRBJ1-5|.
CASSEIKGLNQPQHF
>.|17|TRBV18|TRBJ2-1|.
CASSPRENSSSYNEQFF
>.|16|TRBV6-6|TRBJ1-2|.
CASSYSLREGSVGYTF
>.|13|TRBV5-1|TRBJ1-1|.
CASGAQGYTEAFF
>.|15|TRBV5-1|TRBJ2-2|.
CASRTQGAGTGELFF
>.|15|TRBV7-3|TRBJ1-1|.
CASSLNAGLGTEAFF
>few|14|TRBV6-5|TRBJ2-2|.
CASRGQANTGELFF
>.|17|TRBV3-1/TRBV3-2|TRBJ2-1|TRBD2
CASSHLGLAGAHDEQFF
>.|15|TRBV7-6|TRBJ1-2|.
CASSLETAPMYGYTF
>.|15|TRBV24-1|TRBJ2-3|.
CATSDPGRGTDTQYF
>.|17|TRBV7-9|TRBJ1-4|.
CASSLASRSVANEKLFF
>.|17|TRBV19|TRBJ2-1|.
CASSPRGGEFSYNEQFF
>.|15|TRBV4-2|TRBJ2-1|.
CASSPPADSYNEQFF
>.|16|TRBV6-1|TRBJ2-1|.
CASSEVRGWEDNEQFF
>.|15|TRBV9|TRBJ2-1|.
CASSVGPAVLNEQFF
>.|15|TRBV11-2|TRBJ2-1|.
CASSFVGGLPNEQFF
>.|16|TRBV20-1|TRBJ2-3|.
CSASQGGLGQADTQYF
>.|13|TRBV28|TRBJ2-3|.
CASGEGSPDTQYF
>.|13|TRBV28|TRBJ2-2|.
CASRERRTGELFF
>.|13|TRBV14|TRBJ1-1|.
CASSQDLGAEAFF
>once|15|TRBV4-2|TRBJ2-1|.
CASSYRASAGNEQFF
>.|16|TRBV19|TRBJ2-1|TRBD2
CASSSAGTRGNNEQFF
>few|11|TRBV19|TRBJ1-3|TRBD1
CASGQADTIYF
>.|15|TRBV19|TRBJ2-2|.
CASSVGGSNTGELFF
>.|14|TRBV7-9|TRBJ2-7|TRBD1
CASRGTGETYEQYF
>.|12|TRBV19|TRBJ1-2|.
CASTGTGYGYTF
>.|15|TRBV28|TRBJ2-7|TRBD1
CASSVTGGISYEQYF